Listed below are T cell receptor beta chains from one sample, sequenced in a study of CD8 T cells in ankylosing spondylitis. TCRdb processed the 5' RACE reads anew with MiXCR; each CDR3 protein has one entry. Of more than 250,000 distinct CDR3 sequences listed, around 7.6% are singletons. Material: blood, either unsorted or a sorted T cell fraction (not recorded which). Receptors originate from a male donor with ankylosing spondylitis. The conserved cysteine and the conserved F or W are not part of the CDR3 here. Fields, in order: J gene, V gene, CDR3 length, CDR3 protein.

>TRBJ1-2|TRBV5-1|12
ASRPGTGIGGYT
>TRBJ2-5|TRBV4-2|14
ASSQADRGRQETQY
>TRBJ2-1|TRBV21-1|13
ASNQWRFSYNEQF
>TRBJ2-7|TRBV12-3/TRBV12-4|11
ASTRGQVYEQY
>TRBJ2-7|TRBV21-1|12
ASSRNRVLCEQY
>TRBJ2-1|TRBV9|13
ASSPTGTGGNEQF
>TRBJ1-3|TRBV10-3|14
AISESATASGNTIY
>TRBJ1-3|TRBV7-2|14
ASSFNYGTSGNTIY
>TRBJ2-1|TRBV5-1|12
ASSFREDYNEQF
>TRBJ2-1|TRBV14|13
ASSRREGSYNEQF
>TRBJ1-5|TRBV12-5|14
ASGFGGLTGNQPQH
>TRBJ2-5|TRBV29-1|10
SGRDSQETQY
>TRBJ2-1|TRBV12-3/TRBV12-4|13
ASSLGTSYLNGQF
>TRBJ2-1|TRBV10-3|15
AISDLVRSGSSNEQF
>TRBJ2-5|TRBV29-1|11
SVRDSSQETQY
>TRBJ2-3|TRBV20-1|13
SASSLGGNTDTQY
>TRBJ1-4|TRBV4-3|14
ASSQDTRVTNEKLF
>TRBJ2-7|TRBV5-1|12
ASSRDTGSYEQY
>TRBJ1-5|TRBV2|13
ASSGSGGGRQPQH
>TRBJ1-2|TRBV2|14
ASSEGGPPANYGYT
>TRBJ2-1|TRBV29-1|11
STRLAGEGEQF
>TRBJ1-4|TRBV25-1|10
ASRQGNEKLF
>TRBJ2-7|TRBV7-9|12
ASSLESLTHEQY
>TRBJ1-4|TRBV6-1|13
ASSHLTRSNEKLF
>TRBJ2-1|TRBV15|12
ATSGGVSYNEQF
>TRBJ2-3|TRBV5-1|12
ASSTASVGDTQY
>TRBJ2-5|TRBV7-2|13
ASSSHPGLQETQY
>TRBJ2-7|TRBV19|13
ASSTALAGAYEQY
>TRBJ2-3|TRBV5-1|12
ASSVTSGSDTQY
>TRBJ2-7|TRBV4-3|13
ASSPPGEGAYEQY
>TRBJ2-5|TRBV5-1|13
ASSQISGGTETQY
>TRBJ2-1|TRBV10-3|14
AISPRTSGKFNEQF
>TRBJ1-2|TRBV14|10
ASSLGPSGYT
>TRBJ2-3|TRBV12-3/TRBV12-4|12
ASSSIRDTDTQY
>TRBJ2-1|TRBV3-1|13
ASSQDLADYNEQF
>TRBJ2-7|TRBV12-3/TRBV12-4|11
ASSKDYSYEQY
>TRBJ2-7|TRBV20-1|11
SATDRYPYEQY
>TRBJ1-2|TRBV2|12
ASSDDKPPYGYT
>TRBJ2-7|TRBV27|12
ASRKGQATYEQY
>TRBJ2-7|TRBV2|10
AIAGKGYEQY
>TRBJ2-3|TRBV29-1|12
SVEDTGGINTQY
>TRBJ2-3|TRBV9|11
ASSAGPTDTQY
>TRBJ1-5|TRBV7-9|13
ASGRGQGGNQPQH